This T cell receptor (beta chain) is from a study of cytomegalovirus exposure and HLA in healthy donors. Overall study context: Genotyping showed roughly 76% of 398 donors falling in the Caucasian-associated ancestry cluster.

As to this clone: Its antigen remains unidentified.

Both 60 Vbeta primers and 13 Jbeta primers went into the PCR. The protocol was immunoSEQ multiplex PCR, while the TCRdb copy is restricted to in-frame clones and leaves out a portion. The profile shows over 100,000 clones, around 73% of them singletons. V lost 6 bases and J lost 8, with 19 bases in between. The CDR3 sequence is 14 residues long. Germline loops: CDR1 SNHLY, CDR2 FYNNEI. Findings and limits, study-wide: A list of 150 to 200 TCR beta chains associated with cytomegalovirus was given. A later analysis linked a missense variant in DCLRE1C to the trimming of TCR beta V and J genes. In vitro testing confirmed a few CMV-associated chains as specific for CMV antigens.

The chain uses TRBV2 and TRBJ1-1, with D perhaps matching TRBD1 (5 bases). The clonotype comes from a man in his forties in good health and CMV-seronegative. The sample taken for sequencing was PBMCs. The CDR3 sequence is CASSPPHGGTEAFF. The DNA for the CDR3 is TGTGCCAGCAGCCCCCCACACGGGGGTACAGAAGCTTTCTTT.